These 32 T cell receptor beta chains were all obtained from the same sample, sequenced in a study of shared clonotypes between healthy human individuals. Sequencing was performed with immunoSEQ multiplex PCR; in TCRdb, only in-frame clones are kept and a portion is missing. The sample lists 2,500,000 or so clones, approximately 93% occurring once. Sequences were obtained from naive CD4+ T cells from PBMCs. Subset defined: CD45RA+ positively selected. These receptors were collected from a man aged 18 to 35 in good health. Some clones in this sample may be carry-over from other donors' samples.

This clone was detected once. The rearrangement links TRBV7-2 to TRBJ2-1, with TRBD2 identical over 8 bases. V trimming: 5 bases; J trimming: 8 bases; junction bases outside the gene matches: 5. CDR1 and CDR2 (germline): SGHTA, FQGNSA. CDR3 length equals 13 residues. CDR3 protein: CASSRTSPHEQFF. CDR3 nucleotide sequence: TGTGCCAGCAGCCGGACTAGCCCCCATGAGCAGTTCTTC.

Remarks on this clone: The same CDR3 is also encoded by other DNA sequences in this sample. The CDR3 sequence is CASSLGGNTIYF. DNA of the CDR3: TGTGCCAGCAGCTTAGGGGGAAACACCATATATTTT. The rearrangement links TRBV5-4 to TRBJ1-3; D ambiguous. The ends were cut back, 2 bases at V and 4 bases at J, with 4 bases in the middle. The length of the CDR3 is 12 residues. CDR1 is SGHNT, CDR2 YYREEE, per germline (reference sequence).

V gene TRBV13 combines with J gene TRBJ1-1; 9 bases line up with TRBD1. The length of the CDR3 is 13 residues. The germline V gene has CDR1 PRHDT and CDR2 FYEKMQ (reference sequence). Losses at the gene ends were 5 bases for V and 11 bases for J; bases not matched to a gene: 9. Here the CDR3 DNA reads TGTGCCAGCAGCCGTCCCGGGACAGGGATCGCTTTCTTT. Residues: CASSRPGTGIAFF.

V is TRBV2 and J is TRBJ2-2; TRBD1 aligns across 7 bases. The V and J ends lost 1 base and 5 bases, in that order; junction bases with no gene match: 4. Germline loops: CDR1 SNHLY, CDR2 FYNNEI. The CDR3 contains 15 residues. In nucleotides, the CDR3 is TGTGCCAGCAGTGAAGTCGGGACAGAAACCGGGGAGCTGTTTTTT. This gives the protein CASSEVGTETGELFF.

V and J are TRBV27 and TRBJ1-2; D uncertain. Per the germline V gene, CDR1 is MNHEY and CDR2 is SMNVEV (reference sequence). The CDR3 consists of 15 residues. V lost 6 bases and J 4 bases, leaving 18 bases between the germline ends. The CDR3 protein is CASRPAMGLGYGYTF. The CDR3 region has the DNA TGTGCCAGCAGGCCCGCGATGGGGTTGGGCTATGGCTACACCTTC.

A note on this clone: This sample includes further DNA sequences coding for the same CDR3. The V call is TRBV5-1, the J call TRBJ2-5; no clear D. Germline CDR1 is SGHRS and CDR2 is YFSETQ. The CDR3 consists of 14 residues. The V and J ends lost 1 base and 1 base respectively, with 8 bases between them. Here the CDR3 reads CASSLTGVQETQYF. As DNA, the CDR3 is TGCGCCAGCAGCTTGACGGGTGTCCAAGAGACCCAGTACTTC.

On this clone itself: This same CDR3 is encoded by further DNA sequences in the sample. The J gene is TRBJ2-5, the V gene TRBV5-1, with a weak D call TRBD1 (6 bases). V was pared by 2 bases and J by 1 base, with 9 bases between. CDR1 is SGHRS and CDR2 is YFSETQ in the germline V gene. The length of the CDR3 is 14 residues. CDR3 residues: CASSFQGPQETQYF. The CDR3 DNA follows: TGCGCCAGCAGCTTCCAGGGGCCCCAAGAGACCCAGTACTTC.

This clone was observed a single time. The genes are TRBV2 and TRBJ2-1; TRBD1 matches 7 bases. V was clipped by 1 base and J by 6 bases; unmatched bases: 0. Germline assignment: CDR1 SNHLY and CDR2 FYNNEI. The CDR3 has 13 residues. CDR3 loop: CASSEGDSNEQFF. The CDR3 DNA reads TGTGCCAGCAGTGAAGGGGACAGCAATGAGCAGTTCTTC. Drawing the rest from reference TRBV2 and TRBJ2-1, the complete variable domain is EPEVTQTPSHQVTQMGQEVILRCVPISNHLYFYWYRQILGQKVEFLVSFYNNEISEKSEIFDDQFSVERPDGSNFTLKIRSTKLEDSAMYFCASSEGDSNEQFFGPGTRLTVL.

This clone showed up just once. The V and J genes are TRBV28 and TRBJ1-3; TRBD1 matches at 12 bases. V lost 6 bases, J lost 3 bases, and 9 bases stayed unmatched. Germline lookup yields CDR1 MDHEN and CDR2 SYDVKM. The CDR3 runs 17 residues. CDR3: CASSDPGQGALGNTIYF. The CDR3 DNA is TGTGCCAGCAGCGATCCGGGACAGGGGGCACTTGGAAACACCATATATTTT. Based on the CDR3 plus reference TRBV28 and TRBJ1-3, the full variable domain is DVKVTQSSRYLVKRTGEKVFLECVQDMDHENMFWYRQDPGLGLRLIYFSYDVKMKEKGDIPEGYSVSREKKERFSLILESASTNQTSMYLCASSDPGQGALGNTIYFGEGSWLTVV.

As for this clone: At one boundary the junction diverges from the germline segment, which might be a read error. The rearrangement joins TRBV30 to TRBJ2-7, with D hard to call. Germline V CDR1 and CDR2: GTSNPN, SVGIG (reference sequence). The CDR3 spans 14 residues. The chain's CDR3 is CAWSAGVPSYEQCF. The CDR3 region has the DNA TGTGCCTGGAGTGCTGGGGTACCCTCCTACGAGCAGTGCTTC.

The genes are TRBV5-3 and TRBJ1-2; the match to TRBD1 covers 12 bases. TRBV5-3 is labeled an ORF, and its function is uncertain. This CDR3 has 18 amino acids. Germline trimming cut 4 bases from V and 6 bases from J; bases unmatched to any gene: 16. In DNA form, the CDR3 reads TGTGCCAGAAGCAGTGCCGGGACAGGGGGCGCAAGGAGTAATGGCTACACCTTC. Its protein product is CARSSAGTGGARSNGYTF.

V is TRBV6-1 and J is TRBJ2-1; D call uncertain. V dropped 6 bases and J dropped 5 bases, with 8 bases sitting between them. Germline V gene data show CDR1 as MNHNS and CDR2 as SASEGT. The CDR3 length is 12 residues. Here the CDR3 DNA reads TGTGCCAGCAGGGTGTGGAACAATGAGCAGTTCTTC. Its protein is CASRVWNNEQFF.

To note about this clone: One junction end does not reproduce the germline sequence, and a read error may be involved. The chain couples TRBV14 to TRBJ2-1; D is perhaps TRBD1 (7 bases). This CDR3 comprises 13 residues. Germline V gene sequence: CDR1 SGHDN, CDR2 FVKESK. The CDR3 bases are TGTGCCAGCAGCCAGTACATGGGACAGCCGGGGGTCTTC. It codes for CASSQYMGQPGVF.

The chain links TRBV9 to TRBJ2-3; TRBD2 agrees at 12 bases. Germline trimming cut 1 base from V and 8 bases from J; bases unmatched to any gene: 5. The CDR3 has 15 amino acids. CDR1 and CDR2 from the germline V gene are SGDLS and YYNGEE. For the CDR3, the DNA is TGTGCCAGCAGCGTATCGCGACTAGCGGGAGCTACGCAGTATTTT. This gives the protein CASSVSRLAGATQYF.

A few counts support this clone. The V and J genes are TRBV2 and TRBJ2-2; D perhaps matches TRBD1 (5 bases). V lost 9 bases to trimming and J lost 3 bases, with 11 bases between them. From germline, CDR1 is SNHLY and CDR2 FYNNEI. This CDR3 has 13 amino acids. The CDR3 is CASTRQHTGELFF. DNA for the CDR3: TGTGCCAGTACCCGACAGCACACCGGGGAGCTGTTTTTT.

The rearrangement joins TRBV5-5 to TRBJ2-3, with D hard to call. Trimming stripped 0 bases from V and 3 bases from J, with 8 bases between. Germline CDR1 SGHKS, CDR2 YYEKEE (reference sequence). The CDR3 loop spans 14 amino acids. The CDR3 loop reads CASSLERRTDTQYF. CDR3 nucleotides: TGTGCCAGCAGCTTGGAAAGGAGAACAGATACGCAGTATTTT.

Points on this clone: Other DNA sequences in the sample encode the same CDR3. This chain links TRBV28 with TRBJ2-3, with 8 bases fitting TRBD2. The germline V gene encodes CDR1 MDHEN and CDR2 SYDVKM. Losses at the gene ends were 3 bases for V and 3 bases for J; bases not matched to a gene: 5. The CDR3 runs to 15 residues. This CDR3 is CASSLTSGSTDTQYF. The CDR3 DNA is TGTGCCAGCAGTTTGACGAGCGGGAGTACAGATACGCAGTATTTT.

This chain links TRBV19 with TRBJ1-5; a weak D match, TRBD1 (5 bases). Germline V gene sequence: CDR1 LNHDA, CDR2 SQIVND (reference sequence). Trimming removed 3 bases at V and 4 bases at J, with 19 bases between. This CDR3 is 17 amino acids long. The DNA of the CDR3 is TGTGCCAGTAGTATTGGGGGTTGGGCAGGCCCAAATCAGCCCCAGCATTTT. As protein: CASSIGGWAGPNQPQHF.

This clone was counted once. The chain joins TRBV9 to TRBJ2-1, with 7 bases fitting TRBD2. CDR3 length: 13 residues. Per the germline V gene, CDR1 is SGDLS and CDR2 is YYNGEE. Trimming removed 3 bases from V and 7 bases from J; junction bases left unmatched: 4. The CDR3: CASSARSGNEQFF. The CDR3 DNA reads TGTGCCAGCAGCGCCCGTAGCGGGAATGAGCAGTTCTTC.

The rearrangement uses TRBV18 and TRBJ1-2; D unresolved. CDR1 and CDR2 (germline): KGHSH, LQKENI. Trimming shortened V by 3 bases and J by 3 bases, and 11 bases separated the two germline ends. The CDR3 has 14 amino acids. The CDR3 coding sequence is TGTGCCAGCTCACCGACGGACCAACACTATGGCTACACCTTC. It translates to CASSPTDQHYGYTF.

This clone occurred once. V is TRBV5-1 and J is TRBJ1-1; D unresolved. Deletions cut 2 bases from V and 2 bases from J, with 13 bases between. CDR1 SGHRS and CDR2 YFSETQ come from the germline V gene. This CDR3 has 15 amino acids. The CDR3 sequence: CASSLVSGRNTEAFF. In nucleotides, the CDR3 is TGCGCCAGCAGCTTAGTTTCGGGGAGAAACACTGAAGCTTTCTTT.

The chain couples TRBV4-3 to TRBJ2-6, with 9 bases that match TRBD2. The CDR3 is 20 amino acids. With V trimmed by 4 bases and J by 2 bases, 15 bases remained unmatched. Germline V gene lookup returns CDR1 LGHNA and CDR2 YSLEER. The chain's CDR3 is CASSRVFLGLAYTGANVLTF. The CDR3, as DNA: TGCGCCAGCAGCCGGGTATTTCTCGGACTAGCGTACACTGGGGCCAACGTCCTGACTTTC.

The V and J genes are TRBV19 and TRBJ1-2, with a weak D call TRBD1 (6 bases). The CDR3 runs 16 residues. The germline V gene encodes CDR1 LNHDA and CDR2 SQIVND (reference sequence). V was pared by 3 bases and J by 2 bases, with 16 bases between. Here the CDR3 reads CASSISFAGANYGYTF. The CDR3, as DNA: TGTGCCAGTAGTATTTCGTTTGCGGGGGCGAACTATGGCTACACCTTC.

This rearrangement joins TRBV18 to TRBJ2-7; TRBD2 aligns across 9 bases. The CDR3 length is 15 residues. V lost 6 bases, J lost 1 base, and 7 bases stayed unmatched. CDR1 is KGHSH, CDR2 LQKENI, per germline. CDR3 sequence reads: CASSPGTSLSYEQYF. The DNA of the CDR3 is TGTGCCAGCTCCCCCGGGACTAGCTTATCCTACGAGCAGTACTTC.

J is TRBJ2-2 and V is TRBV27, with 13 nucleotides matching TRBD2. V shed 5 bases and J 0 bases; nucleotides not matched to a gene: 3. Germline values: CDR1 MNHEY, CDR2 SMNVEV (reference sequence). The CDR3 has 17 amino acids. CDR3 bases: TGTGCCAGCAGTCTGGGACTAGCGGGGACGAACACCGGGGAGCTGTTTTTT. The encoded protein is CASSLGLAGTNTGELFF.

The CDR3 here is CASSRNGGGDYPLYEQYF. The CDR3, as DNA: TGCGCCAGCAGCCGGAACGGAGGGGGCGACTACCCCCTCTACGAGCAGTACTTC. The V and J genes are TRBV5-1 and TRBJ2-5; TRBD1 is a possible D gene (7 bases). The J call is uncertain, as TRBJ2-7 better fits the DNA end. There are 18 residues in the CDR3. Per the germline V gene, CDR1 is SGHRS and CDR2 is YFSETQ.

J is TRBJ2-7 and V is TRBV28; maybe TRBD1 (6 bases). V lost 1 base to trimming and J lost 2 bases, with 9 bases between them. CDR1 is MDHEN and CDR2 is SYDVKM in the germline V gene. CDR3 length: 14 amino acids. The CDR3 loop reads CASSLYQGTYEQYF. The CDR3 region has the DNA TGTGCCAGCAGTTTATATCAGGGGACCTACGAGCAGTACTTC.

Details on this clone: This CDR3 is also generated by other DNA sequences in the sample. This chain connects TRBV5-1 to TRBJ2-5; D is unclear. Germline assignment: CDR1 SGHRS and CDR2 YFSETQ. V was cut by 0 bases and J by 4 bases, with 4 bases left in between. This CDR3 spans 12 amino acids. CDR3 loop: CASSLDGETQYF. The CDR3 bases are TGCGCCAGCAGCTTGGATGGAGAGACCCAGTACTTC.

Regarding this clone: At the DNA level, this CDR3 is encoded by other sequences in the same sample as well. This chain joins TRBV29-1 and TRBJ1-1, with no clear D. Trimming removed 4 bases from V and 1 base from J, with 7 bases in between. The CDR3 runs 12 residues. The germline CDR1 and CDR2 sequences are SQVTM and ANQGSEA. CDR3 DNA: TGCAGCGTTGGTTGGGGGAACACTGAAGCTTTCTTT. It is translated as CSVGWGNTEAFF.

Concerning this clone: Other DNA sequences of this sample code for an identical CDR3. The rearrangement uses TRBV6-1 and TRBJ1-5; no clear D gene. V was shortened by 6 bases and J by 4 bases, with 4 bases between the two germline ends. CDR1 and CDR2 (germline): MNHNS, SASEGT. The CDR3 has 11 amino acids. The CDR3 loop reads CASRSNQPQHF. The CDR3 DNA reads TGTGCCAGCAGGAGTAATCAGCCCCAGCATTTT.

The chain is built from TRBV5-5 and TRBJ1-5; TRBD1 is a possible D gene (6 bases). V shed 6 bases and J shed 4 bases, with 14 bases lying between them. The CDR3 has 14 amino acids. Per germline, CDR1 SGHKS and CDR2 YYEKEE (reference sequence). The CDR3 loop is CASNTGSRNQPQHF. CDR3 bases: TGTGCCAGCAATACAGGGTCGAGGAATCAGCCCCAGCATTTT.

This sequence joins TRBV27 and TRBJ1-5; 7 bases fit TRBD1. CDR1 is MNHEY, CDR2 SMNVEV, per germline (reference sequence). The V gene end was trimmed by 2 bases and the J gene end by 0 bases; junction bases not matched to a gene: 7. This CDR3 has 17 amino acids. The CDR3 sequence: CASSLGTEPLSNQPQHF. The DNA for the CDR3 is TGTGCCAGCAGTTTAGGGACAGAACCCCTTAGCAATCAGCCCCAGCATTTT.